The sequence of this TCR beta chain was determined in a study of regulatory T cells in long-lasting Graves disease. Described time point: newly diagnosed GD, antithyroid drugs for less than 3 months. Researchers made the TCR library from RNA that was extracted from PBMCs. Building the TCR beta libraries relied on iRepertoire HTBI primers, and CDR3 regions underwent Arm-PCR. MiXCR, run by TCRdb on the multiplex PCR reads, gives a single entry per CDR3 protein. The sample consists of around 450,000 distinct CDR3 sequences, about a sixth of them appearing once. CDR1 is SGHTA, CDR2 FQGTGA, per germline. CDR3 size: 13 residues. Losses at the gene ends were 4 bases for V and 9 bases for J; bases not matched to a gene: 6. These same data were also listed under a study on T cells in Graves' hyperthyroidism and ophthalmopathy.

J is TRBJ2-1 and V is TRBV7-3, with TRBD1 identical over 7 bases. This clonotype originated in a man aged 35 to 55 with Graves disease. This specimen consisted of peripheral blood mononuclear cells (PBMCs), obtained at new diagnosis, from a patient treated with antithyroid drugs. The CDR3 DNA sequence: TGTGCCAGCAGCTCGACAGGGTGGGCTGAGCAGTTCTTC. Its translation: CASSSTGWAEQFF.